The next 21 T cell receptor beta chains were all read from a single sample in a study of cytomegalovirus exposure and HLA in healthy donors. Amplification used 60 Vbeta primers and 13 Jbeta primers. This table comes from immunoSEQ multiplex PCR, and its TCRdb copy is limited to in-frame clones, with some not included. The sample lists under 150,000 clones; roughly 80% were seen once. Material: PBMCs. The receptors shown here come from a man aged 18-30 years in good health and CMV-seronegative.

The chain uses TRBV6-5 and TRBJ2-1; 9 bases line up with TRBD2. The CDR3 runs to 15 residues. The germline V gene encodes CDR1 MNHEY and CDR2 SVGAGI. V dropped 2 bases and J dropped 8; count of bases not matched to a gene: 7. CDR3 sequence (DNA): TGTGCCAGCAGTTACGGGCGGGGGGGCGTGGATGAGCAGTTCTTC. It translates to CASSYGRGGVDEQFF.

This clone has just a few counts. The V call is TRBV9, the J call TRBJ2-7; no definite D call. The V gene lost 5 bases and the J gene lost 4 bases, with 19 bases spanning the gap. Germline CDR1 and CDR2: SGDLS and YYNGEE. This CDR3 region has 15 residues. This CDR3 reads CASSPENQVGYEQYF. In DNA form, the CDR3 reads TGTGCCAGCAGTCCCGAAAATCAGGTTGGGTACGAGCAGTACTTC.

This sequence joins TRBV10-3 and TRBJ1-1, with TRBD1 as a possible D gene (6 bases). CDR3 length equals 16 residues. The germline V gene has CDR1 ENHRY and CDR2 SYGVKD. V lost 7 bases to trimming and J lost 0 bases, with 18 bases between them. CDR3 loop: CAIMERMDSLNTEAFF. CDR3 DNA: TGTGCCATCATGGAGCGTATGGACAGCTTGAACACTGAAGCTTTCTTT.

The V and J genes are TRBV29-1 and TRBJ1-3; 11 bases are shared with TRBD1. Germline V gene data show CDR1 as SQVTM and CDR2 as ANQGSEA. The CDR3 has 15 amino acids. J lost 0 bases, V lost 6 bases, and 4 bases had no gene match. The CDR3 protein is CSVAGTGGSGNTIYF. The CDR3 nucleotides are TGCAGCGTAGCCGGGACAGGGGGCTCTGGAAACACCATATATTTT.

The sample holds a few counts of this clone. This rearrangement joins TRBV18 to TRBJ1-1; 7 bases are a match to TRBD1. Germline-derived CDR1 and CDR2 are KGHSH and LQKENI. The CDR3 covers 13 residues. The V segment lost 4 bases and the J segment 7 bases; nucleotides outside the gene matches: 6. CDR3 sequence reads: CASSLKQGFEAFF. CDR3 nucleotides: TGTGCCAGCTCACTGAAACAGGGGTTTGAAGCTTTCTTT.

The chain carries TRBV19 and TRBJ1-1; weak D call: TRBD1 (5 bases). V dropped 7 bases and J dropped 1 base, with 7 bases sitting between them. Germline CDR1 LNHDA, CDR2 SQIVND (reference sequence). The CDR3 consists of 12 residues. The CDR3 DNA sequence: TGTGCCAGTACCCAGGGGAACACTGAAGCTTTCTTT. It is translated as CASTQGNTEAFF.

The rearrangement links TRBV7-2 to TRBJ2-1; 7 bases map to TRBD2. The CDR3 extends over 14 amino acids. CDR1 and CDR2 from the germline V gene are SGHTA and FQGNSA. Germline trimming cut 1 base from V and 3 bases from J; bases unmatched to any gene: 0. The CDR3 spells CASSLERGYNEQFF. CDR3 sequence (DNA): TGTGCCAGCAGCTTAGAGCGGGGCTACAATGAGCAGTTCTTC.

This clone was picked up a small number of times. This sequence joins TRBV5-1 and TRBJ1-3; D remains ambiguous. CDR1 SGHRS and CDR2 YFSETQ come from the germline V gene. Deletions cut 0 bases from V and 0 bases from J, with 4 bases between. The CDR3 is made up of 14 amino acids. CDR3 DNA: TGCGCCAGCAGCTTGGACTACTCTGGAAACACCATATATTTT. This gives the protein CASSLDYSGNTIYF.

The rearrangement joins TRBV7-2 to TRBJ2-2, with a weak D call TRBD1 (6 bases). Germline CDR1 and CDR2: SGHTA and FQGNSA. This CDR3 has 14 amino acids. With 3 bases removed from V and 4 bases from J, the gap between germline ends came to 9 bases. In DNA, the CDR3 is TGTGCCAGCAGCTTCCGGGACACCACCGGGGAGCTGTTTTTT. Translating gives CASSFRDTTGELFF.

Remarks on this clone: Additional DNA sequences in this sample encode the identical CDR3. V gene TRBV30 combines with J gene TRBJ1-2; no clear D gene. The V and J ends lost 0 bases and 3 bases respectively, with 8 bases between them. The CDR3 is made up of 13 amino acids. The germline gives CDR1 GTSNPN, CDR2 SVGIG (reference sequence). The CDR3 sequence is CAWSVGGYYGYTF. In nucleotides, the CDR3 is TGTGCCTGGAGTGTCGGAGGGTACTATGGCTACACCTTC.

The chain joins TRBV11-2 to TRBJ1-2; the match to TRBD1 covers 7 bases. CDR3 length: 14 residues. CDR1 and CDR2 from the germline V gene are SGHAT and FQNNGV. V shed 4 bases, J shed 4 bases, and the junction held 6 bases outside the gene matches. The CDR3 nucleotides are TGTGCCAGCAGCTCACAGGGGTCCAGCTATGGCTACACCTTC. This codes for CASSSQGSSYGYTF.

This chain links TRBV4-3 with TRBJ2-2, with 9 positions matching TRBD1. The ends lost 6 bases at V and 7 bases at J; junction bases unmatched: 6. The CDR3 consists of 14 residues. The germline V gene encodes CDR1 LGHNA and CDR2 YSLEER. The CDR3 reads CASSPGTGFGELFF. Written as DNA, the CDR3 is TGCGCCAGCAGTCCCGGGACAGGGTTCGGGGAGCTGTTTTTT.

The V and J genes are TRBV18 and TRBJ1-1; D call uncertain. V lost 6 bases and J lost 5, with 13 bases in between. Per the germline V gene, CDR1 is KGHSH and CDR2 is LQKENI. The CDR3 is 13 amino acids. The CDR3, as DNA: TGTGCCAGCTCTCCCCTGAGATGGACTGAAGCTTTCTTT. This translates into CASSPLRWTEAFF.

The chain recombines TRBV5-4 with TRBJ2-1; D gene unclear. Trimming pared 4 bases from V and 7 bases from J, leaving 12 bases between. The CDR3 totals 13 residues. Germline CDR1 reads SGHNT; CDR2 reads YYREEE (reference sequence). In nucleotides, the CDR3 is TGTGCCAGCAGCACCCTTGGAGTAAATGAGCAGTTCTTC. Its protein product is CASSTLGVNEQFF.

In this sample, this clone turned up a few times. The chain links TRBV6-1 to TRBJ1-1; TRBD1 matches at 9 bases. V dropped 0 bases and J dropped 6; count of bases not matched to a gene: 8. From germline, CDR1 is MNHNS and CDR2 SASEGT. The CDR3 is 16 residues long. The CDR3 is CASSEAGTGRSAEAFF. The CDR3 DNA is TGTGCCAGCAGTGAAGCAGGGACAGGGCGGAGCGCTGAAGCTTTCTTT.

The chain couples TRBV7-2 to TRBJ2-5, with 7 bases fitting TRBD1. The end of the DNA aligns better with TRBJ2-7, so the J call may be wrong. This CDR3 has 13 amino acids. Germline loops: CDR1 SGHTA, CDR2 FQGNSA. The CDR3 region is CASSQGVFYEQYF. The CDR3 region has the DNA TGTGCCAGCAGTCAGGGGGTATTCTACGAGCAGTACTTC.

The J gene is TRBJ2-7, the V gene TRBV19, with 12 bases aligning to TRBD1. The length of the CDR3 is 15 residues. The V segment lost 6 bases and the J segment 3 bases; nucleotides outside the gene matches: 6. Germline loops: CDR1 LNHDA, CDR2 SQIVND (reference sequence). CDR3 nucleotide sequence: TGTGCCAGTAGAGCCGGGACAGGGGGCAACTACGAGCAGTACTTC. Its translation: CASRAGTGGNYEQYF.

The CDR3 nucleotides read TGTGCCTGGAACAGGGGGAACGGTGAAGCTTTCTTT. Residues: CAWNRGNGEAFF. The chain links TRBV30 to TRBJ1-1; TRBD1 matches 8 bases. CDR1 and CDR2 from the germline V gene are GTSNPN and SVGIG (reference sequence). J was trimmed by 7 bases and V by 4 bases; bases with no gene match: 5. The CDR3 is 12 amino acids.

The V and J genes are TRBV25-1 and TRBJ2-7; D gene ambiguous. Trimming pared 0 bases from V and 3 bases from J, leaving 3 bases between. The germline V gene encodes CDR1 MGHDK and CDR2 SYGVNS. The CDR3 spans 12 residues. CDR3 sequence reads: CASSEYGYEQYF. Written as DNA, the CDR3 is TGTGCCAGCAGTGAATACGGCTACGAGCAGTACTTC.

The chain recombines TRBV15 with TRBJ2-5; D remains ambiguous. The CDR3 runs 13 residues. Germline CDR1 and CDR2: LNHNV and YYDKDF (reference sequence). Between the trimmed V and J ends, which lost 7 bases and 5 bases, there was a span of 14 bases. This CDR3 reads CATKNRAIETQYF. CDR3 bases: TGTGCCACCAAGAACAGAGCTATTGAGACCCAGTACTTC.

This clone was detected only a few times. The V call is TRBV5-8, the J call TRBJ1-4; 8 nucleotides align to TRBD1. Germline CDR1 SGHTS, CDR2 YDEGEE. The CDR3 length is 15 residues. V lost 4 bases to trimming and J lost 5 bases; unmatched junction nucleotides: 7. The CDR3 DNA follows: TGTGCCAGCAGCAGTCGGACAGGGCCGAATGAAAAACTGTTTTTT. Its protein is CASSSRTGPNEKLFF. The full variable domain, its missing parts supplied by reference TRBV5-8 and TRBJ1-4, is EAGVTQSPTHLIKTRGQQATLRCSPISGHTSVYWYQQALGLGLQFLLWYDEGEERNRGNFPPRFSGRQFPNYSSELNVNALELEDSALYLCASSSRTGPNEKLFFGSGTQLSVL.